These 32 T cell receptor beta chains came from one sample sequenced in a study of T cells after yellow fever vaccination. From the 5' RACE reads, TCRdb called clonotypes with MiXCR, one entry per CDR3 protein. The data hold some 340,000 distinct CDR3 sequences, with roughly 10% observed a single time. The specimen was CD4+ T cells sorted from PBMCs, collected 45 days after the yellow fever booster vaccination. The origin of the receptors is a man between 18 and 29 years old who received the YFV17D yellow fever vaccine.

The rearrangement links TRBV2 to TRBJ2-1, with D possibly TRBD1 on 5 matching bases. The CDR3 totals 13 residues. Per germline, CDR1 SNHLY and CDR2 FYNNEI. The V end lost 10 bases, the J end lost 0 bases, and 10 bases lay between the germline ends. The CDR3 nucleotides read TGTGCCACCAACAGGTTCTCCTACAATGAGCAGTTCTTC. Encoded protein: CATNRFSYNEQFF.

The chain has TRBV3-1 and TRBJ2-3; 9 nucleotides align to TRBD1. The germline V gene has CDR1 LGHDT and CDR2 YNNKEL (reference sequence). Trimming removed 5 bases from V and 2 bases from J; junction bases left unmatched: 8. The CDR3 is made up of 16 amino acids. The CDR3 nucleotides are TGTGCCAGCAGCTTATGGACAGGGGCCGACACAGATACGCAGTATTTT. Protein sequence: CASSLWTGADTDTQYF.

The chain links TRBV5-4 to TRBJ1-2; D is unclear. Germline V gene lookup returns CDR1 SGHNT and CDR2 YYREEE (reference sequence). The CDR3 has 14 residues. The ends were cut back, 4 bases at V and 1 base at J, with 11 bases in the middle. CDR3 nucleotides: TGTGCCAGCAGCCCAACCGTGGATAACTATGGCTACACCTTC. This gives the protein CASSPTVDNYGYTF.

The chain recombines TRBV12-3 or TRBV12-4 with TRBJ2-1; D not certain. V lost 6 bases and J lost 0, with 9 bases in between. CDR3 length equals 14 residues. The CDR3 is CASRKESSYNEQFF. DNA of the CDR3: TGTGCCAGCAGGAAGGAGAGCTCCTACAATGAGCAGTTCTTC.

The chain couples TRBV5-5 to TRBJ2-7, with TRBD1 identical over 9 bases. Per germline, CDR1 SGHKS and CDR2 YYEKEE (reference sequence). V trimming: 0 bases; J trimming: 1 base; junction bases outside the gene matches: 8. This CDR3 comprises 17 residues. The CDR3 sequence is CASSLAANGQGSYEQYF. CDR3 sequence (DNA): TGTGCCAGCAGCTTGGCCGCCAACGGACAGGGGTCCTACGAGCAGTACTTC.

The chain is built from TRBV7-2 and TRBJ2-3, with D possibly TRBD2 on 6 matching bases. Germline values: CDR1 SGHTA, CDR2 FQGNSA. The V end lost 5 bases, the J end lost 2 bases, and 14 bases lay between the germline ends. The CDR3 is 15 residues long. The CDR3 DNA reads TGTGCCAGCAGCCCCATGACTAGTTCCACAGATACGCAGTATTTT. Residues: CASSPMTSSTDTQYF.

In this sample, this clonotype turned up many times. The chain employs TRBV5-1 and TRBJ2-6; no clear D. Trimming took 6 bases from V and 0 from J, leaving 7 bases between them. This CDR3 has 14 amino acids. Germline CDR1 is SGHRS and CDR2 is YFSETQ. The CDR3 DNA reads TGCGCCAGCAACCCGATCTCTGGGGCCAACGTCCTGACTTTC. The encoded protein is CASNPISGANVLTF.

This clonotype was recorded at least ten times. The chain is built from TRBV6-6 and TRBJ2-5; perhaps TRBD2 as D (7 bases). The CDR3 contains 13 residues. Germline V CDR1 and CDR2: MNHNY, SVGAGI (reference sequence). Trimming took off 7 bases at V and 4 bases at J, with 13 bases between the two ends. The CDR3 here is CASMGGAAETQYF. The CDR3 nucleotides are TGTGCCAGCATGGGGGGGGCGGCAGAGACCCAGTACTTC.

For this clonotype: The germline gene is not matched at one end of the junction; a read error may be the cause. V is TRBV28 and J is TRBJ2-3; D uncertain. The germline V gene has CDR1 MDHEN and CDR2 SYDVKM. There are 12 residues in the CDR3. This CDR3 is CASTSFTDTKYF. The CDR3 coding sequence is TGTGCCAGCACCAGCTTCACAGATACGAAGTATTTT.

The CDR3 nucleotides are TGCGCCAGCGGGGGAGGAAAGGGCGCGAGATACAATGAGCAGTTCTTC. Translated, it gives CASGGGKGARYNEQFF. V is TRBV4-3 and J is TRBJ2-1; TRBD2 is a possible D gene (6 bases). Per germline, CDR1 LGHNA and CDR2 YSLEER. Deletions cut 8 bases from V and 4 bases from J, with 21 bases between. The CDR3 is 16 residues long.

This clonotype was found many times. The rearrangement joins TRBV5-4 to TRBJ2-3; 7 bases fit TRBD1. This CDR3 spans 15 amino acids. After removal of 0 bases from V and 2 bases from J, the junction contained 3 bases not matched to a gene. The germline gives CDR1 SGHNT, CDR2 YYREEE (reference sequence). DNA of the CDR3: TGTGCCAGCAGCTTGGACAGGGGCCTCACAGATACGCAGTATTTT. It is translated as CASSLDRGLTDTQYF.

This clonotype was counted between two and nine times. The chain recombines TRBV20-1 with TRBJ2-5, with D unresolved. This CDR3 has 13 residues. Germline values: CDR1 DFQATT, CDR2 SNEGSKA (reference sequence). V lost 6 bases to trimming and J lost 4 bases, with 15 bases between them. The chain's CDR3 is CSAEWWQSETQYF. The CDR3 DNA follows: TGCAGTGCCGAGTGGTGGCAGTCAGAGACCCAGTACTTC.

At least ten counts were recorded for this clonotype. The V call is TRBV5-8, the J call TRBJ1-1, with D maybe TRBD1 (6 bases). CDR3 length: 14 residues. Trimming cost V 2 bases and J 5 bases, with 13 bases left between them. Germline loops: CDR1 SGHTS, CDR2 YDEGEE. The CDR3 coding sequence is TGTGCCAGCAGCTTCGGGCAGGGGAGGACTGAAGCTTTCTTT. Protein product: CASSFGQGRTEAFF.

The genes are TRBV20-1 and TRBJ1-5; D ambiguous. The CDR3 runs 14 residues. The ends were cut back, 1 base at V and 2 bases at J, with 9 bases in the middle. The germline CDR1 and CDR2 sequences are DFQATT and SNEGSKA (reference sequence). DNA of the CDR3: TGCAGTGCTAGAGTGGGCGCGGGCAATCAGCCCCAGCATTTT. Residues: CSARVGAGNQPQHF.

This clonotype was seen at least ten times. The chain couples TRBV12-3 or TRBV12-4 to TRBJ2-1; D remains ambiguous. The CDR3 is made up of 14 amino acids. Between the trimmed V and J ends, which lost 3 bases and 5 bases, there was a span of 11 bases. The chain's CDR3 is CASSFFGSNNEQFF. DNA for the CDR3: TGTGCCAGCAGTTTCTTCGGCAGTAACAATGAGCAGTTCTTC.

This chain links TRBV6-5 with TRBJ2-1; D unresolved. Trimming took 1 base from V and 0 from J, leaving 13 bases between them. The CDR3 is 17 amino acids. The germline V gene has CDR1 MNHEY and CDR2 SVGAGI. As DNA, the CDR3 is TGTGCCAGCAGTTACTTTTCGGGCGCGACCTCCTACAATGAGCAGTTCTTC. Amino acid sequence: CASSYFSGATSYNEQFF.

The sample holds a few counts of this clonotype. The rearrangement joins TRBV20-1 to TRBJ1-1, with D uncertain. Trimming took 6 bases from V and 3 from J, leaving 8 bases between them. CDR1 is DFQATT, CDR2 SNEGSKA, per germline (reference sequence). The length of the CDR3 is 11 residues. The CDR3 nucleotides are TGCAGTGCCGCAAGGGACACTGAAGCTTTCTTT. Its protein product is CSAARDTEAFF.

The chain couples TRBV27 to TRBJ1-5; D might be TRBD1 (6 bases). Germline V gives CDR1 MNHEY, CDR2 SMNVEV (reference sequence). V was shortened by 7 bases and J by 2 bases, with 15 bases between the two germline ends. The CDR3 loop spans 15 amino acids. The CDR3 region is CASTSRGGGNQPQHF. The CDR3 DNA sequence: TGTGCCAGCACCTCCCGGGGGGGCGGCAATCAGCCCCAGCATTTT.

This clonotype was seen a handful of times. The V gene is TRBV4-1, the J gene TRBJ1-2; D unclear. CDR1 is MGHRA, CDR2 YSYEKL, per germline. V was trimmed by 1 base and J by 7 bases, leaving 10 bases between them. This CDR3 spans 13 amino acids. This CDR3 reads CASSQGTHLGYTF. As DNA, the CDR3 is TGCGCCAGCAGCCAAGGGACCCATCTTGGCTACACCTTC.

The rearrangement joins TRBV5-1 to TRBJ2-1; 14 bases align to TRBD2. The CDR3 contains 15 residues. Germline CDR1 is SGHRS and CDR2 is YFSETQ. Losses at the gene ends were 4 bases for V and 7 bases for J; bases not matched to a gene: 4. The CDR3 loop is CASSTGLAGVNEQFF. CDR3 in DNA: TGCGCCAGCAGCACGGGACTAGCGGGGGTTAATGAGCAGTTCTTC.

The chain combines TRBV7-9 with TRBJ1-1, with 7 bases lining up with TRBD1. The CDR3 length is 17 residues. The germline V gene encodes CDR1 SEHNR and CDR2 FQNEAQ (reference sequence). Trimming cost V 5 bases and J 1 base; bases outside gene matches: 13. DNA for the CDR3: TGTGCCAGCAGCCCCCTAAGGTTTCAGGGGGGGAACACTGAAGCTTTCTTT. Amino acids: CASSPLRFQGGNTEAFF.

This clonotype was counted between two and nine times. For the CDR3, the DNA is TGTGCCAGCAGTTATCGGGGGGGGGCCACAGATACGCAGTATTTT. Its translation: CASSYRGGATDTQYF. This sequence joins TRBV6-5 and TRBJ2-3; 8 bases agree with TRBD2. Germline loops: CDR1 MNHEY, CDR2 SVGAGI. With 3 bases clipped from V and 2 bases from J, the junction kept 4 bases outside the gene matches. The CDR3 has 15 residues.

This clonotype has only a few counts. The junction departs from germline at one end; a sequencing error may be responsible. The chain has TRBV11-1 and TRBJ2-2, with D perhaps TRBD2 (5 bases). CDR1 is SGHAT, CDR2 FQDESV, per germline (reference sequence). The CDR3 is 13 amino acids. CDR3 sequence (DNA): TGTGCCAGCAGCTTTGAGACCACCGGGGAGCTGTTCTTT. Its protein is CASSFETTGELFF. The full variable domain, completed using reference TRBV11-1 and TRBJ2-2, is EAEVAQSPRYKITEKSQAVAFWCDPISGHATLYWYRQILGQGPELLVQFQDESVVDDSQLPKDRFSAERLKGVDSTLKIQPAELGDSAMYLCASSFETTGELFFGEGSRLTVL.

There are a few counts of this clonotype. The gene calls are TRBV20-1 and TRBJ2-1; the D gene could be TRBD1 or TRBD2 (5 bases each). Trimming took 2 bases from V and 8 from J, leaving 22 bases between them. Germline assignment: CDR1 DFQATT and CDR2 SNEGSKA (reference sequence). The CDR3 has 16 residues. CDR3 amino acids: CSARTPGVGRLDEQFF. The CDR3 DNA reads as TGCAGTGCTAGAACCCCCGGGGTGGGGCGCTTGGATGAGCAGTTCTTC.

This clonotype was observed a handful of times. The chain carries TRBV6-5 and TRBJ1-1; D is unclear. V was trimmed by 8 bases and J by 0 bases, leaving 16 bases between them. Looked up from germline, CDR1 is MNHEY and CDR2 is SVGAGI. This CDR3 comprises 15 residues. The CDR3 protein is CASGLRALMNTEAFF. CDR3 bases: TGTGCCAGCGGACTCCGGGCCTTAATGAACACTGAAGCTTTCTTT.

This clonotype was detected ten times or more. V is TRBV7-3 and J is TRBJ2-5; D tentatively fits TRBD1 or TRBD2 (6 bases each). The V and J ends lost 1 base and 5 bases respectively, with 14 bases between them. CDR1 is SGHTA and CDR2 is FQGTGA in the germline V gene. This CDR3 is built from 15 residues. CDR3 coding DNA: TGTGCCAGCAGCTTAAAGGGGGGCCGATGGGAGACCCAGTACTTC. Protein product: CASSLKGGRWETQYF. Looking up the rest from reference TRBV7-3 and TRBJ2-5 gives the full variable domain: GAGVSQTPSNKVTEKGKYVELRCDPISGHTALYWYRQSLGQGPEFLIYFQGTGAADDSGLPNDRFFAVRPEGSVSTLKIQRTERGDSAVYLCASSLKGGRWETQYFGPGTRLLVL.

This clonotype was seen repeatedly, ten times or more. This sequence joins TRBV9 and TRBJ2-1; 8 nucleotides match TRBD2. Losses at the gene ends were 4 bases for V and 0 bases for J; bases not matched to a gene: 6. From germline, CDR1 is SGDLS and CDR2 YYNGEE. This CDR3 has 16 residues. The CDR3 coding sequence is TGTGCCAGCAGCCCAGCCGGGACTAGCTCCTACAATGAGCAGTTCTTC. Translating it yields CASSPAGTSSYNEQFF.

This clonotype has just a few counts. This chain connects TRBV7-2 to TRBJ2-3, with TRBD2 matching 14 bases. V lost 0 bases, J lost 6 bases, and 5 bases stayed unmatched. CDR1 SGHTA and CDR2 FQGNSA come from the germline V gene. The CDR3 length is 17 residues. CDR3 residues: CASSLAGTSGGGDTQYF. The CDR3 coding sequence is TGTGCCAGCAGCTTAGCCGGGACTAGCGGGGGTGGGGATACGCAGTATTTT.

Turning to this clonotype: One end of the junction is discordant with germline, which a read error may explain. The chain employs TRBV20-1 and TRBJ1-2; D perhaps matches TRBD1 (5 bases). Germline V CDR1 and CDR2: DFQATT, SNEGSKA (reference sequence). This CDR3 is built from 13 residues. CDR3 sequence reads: CSAIVGARDGYTF. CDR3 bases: TGCAGCGCTATCGTCGGGGCACGAGATGGCTACACCTTC.

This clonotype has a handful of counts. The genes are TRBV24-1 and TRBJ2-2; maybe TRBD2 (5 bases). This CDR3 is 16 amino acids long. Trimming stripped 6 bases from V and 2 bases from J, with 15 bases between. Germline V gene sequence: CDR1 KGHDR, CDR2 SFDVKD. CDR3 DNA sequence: TGTGCCACCAGTTTGTCCGGGGTCCATAACACCGGGGAGCTGTTTTTT. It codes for CATSLSGVHNTGELFF.

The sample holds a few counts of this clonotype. This CDR3 reads CASTQTGAYGGQYF. In DNA form, the CDR3 reads TGCGCCAGCACCCAGACAGGGGCTTACGGCGGGCAGTACTTC. The chain employs TRBV5-1 and TRBJ2-7, with 8 bases that match TRBD1. The CDR3 is 14 amino acids. CDR1 is SGHRS, CDR2 YFSETQ, per germline. V trimming: 6 bases; J trimming: 9 bases; junction bases outside the gene matches: 14.

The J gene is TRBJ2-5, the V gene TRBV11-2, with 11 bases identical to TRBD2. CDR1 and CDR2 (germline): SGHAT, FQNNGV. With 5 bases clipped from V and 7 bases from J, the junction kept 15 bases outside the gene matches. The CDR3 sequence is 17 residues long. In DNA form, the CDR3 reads TGTGCCAGCAGCACCGCGGCTAGCGGGGGGACCCGCGGGACCCAGTACTTC. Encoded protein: CASSTAASGGTRGTQYF. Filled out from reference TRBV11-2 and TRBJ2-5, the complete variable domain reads EAGVAQSPRYKIIEKRQSVAFWCNPISGHATLYWYQQILGQGPKLLIQFQNNGVVDDSQLPKDRFSAERLKGVDSTLKIQPAKLEDSAVYLCASSTAASGGTRGTQYFGPGTRLLVL.